Sequencing of this TCR beta chain was carried out in a study of cytomegalovirus exposure and HLA in healthy donors (dated by TCRdb to about 2017). Context from the whole study: An earlier analysis of approximately 640 of the donors reported more than 250 Gb of sequence data and 120 million or so unique TCR beta sequences from 150 million to 200 million T cells. Rather than drawing on any new phenotypic data, the later analysis identified candidate immune exposures from TCR beta sequences and the way those sequences occurred across donors. Besides the first cohort of more than 650 subjects, a separate validation cohort made up of some 110 different subjects was used. Of the 300 to 450 genotyped donors, 81% were placed in the genetic ancestry cluster associated with self-reported Caucasian donors. Donor age, sex, ethnicity and CMV serostatus were compiled alongside the repertoire data. A later genetic analysis used genome-wide SNP genotypes for about 55% of the 666 donors, treating that subset as a discovery cohort. HLA typing covered class I and class II loci at four-digit resolution. High-throughput TCR immunosequencing, statistical association of individual TCRs with disease status, and machine learning were combined to predict cytomegalovirus infection status. On average, around 200,000 unique TCR beta nucleotide sequences were sequenced per donor among about 400 genotyped donors of the cohort, with about 19% of those sequences being non-productive. The study aimed to test whether signatures of past pathogen exposure could be identified by cataloging public T cell receptors. Roughly five DR-DQ haplotypes were handled as single units for association and clustering, since linkage in the cohort was strong. Using immunosequencing, the study profiled T cell repertoires from around 680 subjects and related those repertoires to cytomegalovirus serostatus. Roughly 310 gigabases of sequencing data and approximately 93 million unique TCR sequences were included in an early release covering about 620 HLA-typed donors. A later analysis re-examined previously published TCR beta repertoires from several hundred donors and added high-resolution HLA genotyping to investigate patterns of TCR occurrence. Typing coverage varied by locus: 629-630 donors for A, B, C, DRB1 and DQB1; roughly 500 for DQA1; 606 for DPA1; under 490 for DPB1. In an earlier analysis of 500 to 650 of the donors, high-throughput TCR beta sequencing was used to judge whether each TCR beta V gene segment behaved as functional or pseudogenic. Every discovery cohort repertoire had been produced on one sequencing platform.

Study-wide conclusions, independent of this receptor: A later genetic analysis reported fewer N-insertions in productive TCRs among donors in an Asian-associated ancestry cluster than the roughly 670-donor mean. Because the 87-base-pair reads could not distinguish some IMGT-functional V segments, including TRBV6-2 and TRBV6-3, those segments were excluded. In an earlier analysis of fewer than 700 of the donors, most TCR beta V segments appeared in productive rearrangements about 87% or about 30% of the time, broadly matching IMGT annotations. In vitro tests confirmed that three of the cytomegalovirus-associated TCR beta chains recognize cytomegalovirus antigens. A further reported finding was that TCR beta sequences accurately predicted the HLA-A and HLA-B alleles for most subjects in the first cohort. This cohort had only TCR beta chains sequenced, and the lack of alpha or paired-chain data limited which features could be detected. Most CMV-associated TCR beta chains appeared to be HLA-restricted in a later analysis, and the HLA associations seemed to be driven largely by CMV exposure. Because counts were too low, roughly 18 rarely observed V segments, including chromosome 9 orphons, were left out of the earlier analysis of about 500 of the donors. When HLA alleles, especially DR and DQ, strongly co-occurred, TCR associations were difficult to assign to individual alleles. Several of the top co-occurrence clusters appeared to be linked to parvovirus B19, influenza, CMV and Epstein-Barr virus, according to a later analysis. Across donors, most TCR sequences were observed very rarely, whereas some public TCRs were present in many individuals. Because some donors lacked HLA typing at each locus, the association tests relied only on the typed subset. A later genetic analysis associated a missense DCLRE1C variant with V-gene and J-gene trimming of TCR beta chains, and an independent cohort replicated the association. The sequencing pipeline was judged likely to have produced a cluster of highly shared sequence variants as a technical artifact. Linkage disequilibrium might explain the correlated functional status among segregating V segments, but an unknown experimental factor could not be excluded. The only immune exposure information available for the cohort was CMV serostatus. In a later analysis, HLA-associated TCR beta chains showed more clonal expansion and lower generation probabilities than non-associated chains that were equally common. A later analysis associated about 17,000 TCR beta sequences with specific HLA alleles at a false discovery rate of 0.05. Roughly uniform sequencing depth across donors was assumed in presence/absence analyses, although this assumption may not hold. The authors suggested that the approach could potentially be extended to other disease states and immunological phenotypes. The study gave a list of some 150 TCR beta chains associated with cytomegalovirus. A later analysis found that TCR association rates varied across HLA loci, with DRB1 alleles showing the most associated TCRs and HLA-C alleles the fewest. Cytomegalovirus status was reported to be diagnosed by the classifier with high specificity and sensitivity in both the original and validation cohorts.

Taken from cysteine to phenylalanine, the CDR3 has 16 residues. Only the CDR3 part of the read is kept: 48 bases, read in frame from the first base. CDR1 and CDR2, looked up from the germline V gene, are SNHLY and FYNNEI. Trimming leaves V shorter by 1 base and J shorter by 1 base, with the junction holding 5 bases beyond the gene matches. The cohort consisted of 600 to 750 healthy bone marrow donors. Cohort members were all nominally healthy when sampled, although unrecorded immune exposures were likely present. The donor tested CMV seronegative, placing the donor among the 300 to 450 seronegative members of the cohort. Each donor provided a peripheral blood sample, and peripheral blood mononuclear cells were used for TCR beta sequencing. Genomic DNA extraction from the blood cell samples was performed with the Qiagen DNeasy Blood Extraction Kit. As concerns this clone: The specificity of this receptor is unknown. Within one base of it there is no much larger clone, and no base qualities were kept.

The library was obtained by the immunoSEQ multiplex PCR assay. A mixture of 60 forward primers for TCR Vbeta segments and 13 reverse primers for TCR Jbeta segments was used in the multiplex PCR. The CDR3 region of rearranged TCR beta genes was amplified from genomic DNA with a multiplex PCR assay. The Illumina HiSeq System was used to sequence the amplified TCR beta libraries as 87-base-pair reads. The study's own analysis went as follows. A later analysis counted approximately 74 million unique TCR beta chains across the 666 repertoires, and some 11 million of these chains were shared by at least two donors. Raw reads were error-corrected and collapsed into unique sequences with a nearest-neighbor algorithm that merged closely related sequences to remove PCR and sequencing errors. Alignment of CDR3 sequences to IMGT reference sequences was used to assign V, D and J gene segments. Each retained sequence needed at least a six-nucleotide match to both a V gene segment and a J gene segment. A rearrangement was called productive if the CDR3 had no stop codons and remained in frame with V and J, and every other rearrangement was called non-productive. Following IMGT convention, CDR3 was defined as the stretch from the second conserved V-encoded cysteine up to the conserved J-encoded phenylalanine. Sequences without an unambiguous match to a single V gene segment were excluded from the earlier analysis of about 600 of the donors. An earlier analysis of a few hundred of the donors called V segments functional above 56.7% productive rearrangements and segregating when the between-donor standard deviation exceeded 5%. A statistical classification framework was built to diagnose cytomegalovirus status from the catalog of TCR beta chain sequences. A later analysis assigned V and J genes by comparing TCR nucleotide sequences with IMGT/GENE-DB human TR gene sequences. The TCRdist pipeline was used in a later analysis to assign CDR3 sequences and most-parsimonious VDJ recombination scenarios. In a later analysis, every TCR beta chain was defined by the combination of its CDR3 amino acid sequence and its V-gene family, and reads without a unique V-gene family were dropped. To address suspected cross-contamination and a sequencing artifact, a later analysis removed 592 highly shared, low-generation-probability nucleotide sequences. For each public chain, a later analysis derived a clonal expansion index from normalized ranks of inferred template counts within each repertoire. A later analysis computed generation probabilities with a VDJ recombination model fitted to out-of-frame rearrangements, and checked the results against IGoR. In a later analysis, TCR-TCR, TCR-HLA and TCR-CMV co-occurrence was scored with hypergeometric tests, and a repertoire-size bias correction was applied to TCR pairs. A later analysis estimated false discovery rates by permuting HLA or CMV assignments 20 times. In a later analysis, co-occurring TCRs were grouped using DBSCAN, with TCRdist sequence similarity added in when clustering inside HLA-allele-positive subsets. Co-occurrence clustering excluded repertoires with fewer than 30,000 or more than 120,000 public chains, plus five with anomalous nucleotide sharing. TCRdb took this table from immuneACCESS and kept in-frame rearrangements with V and J called. Such tables lack part of the clones; where checked against another copy, unresolved V genes explain under half of the gap, and the rest is unexplained. The D gene and trimming were derived from the DNA, and the V and J assignments and clone size from that table. For this sample the table gives 150,000 to 200,000 clones, of which roughly 74% were detected only once. The ten top clones hold approximately 2.9% of the sample.

The rearrangement joined TRBV2 to TRBJ2-5; TRBD2 agrees with 8 junctional bases. The sample was PBMCs. This TCR was recovered from a female donor in good health and CMV-seronegative. This receptor carries the CDR3 CASSEGLATSQETQYF. The DNA is TGTGCCAGCAGTGAAGGACTAGCGACCAGCCAAGAGACCCAGTACTTC.